The 21 T cell receptor beta chains listed next were all sequenced from one sample in a study of shared clonotypes between healthy human individuals. The protocol was immunoSEQ multiplex PCR, while the TCRdb copy is restricted to in-frame clones and leaves out a portion. The table includes about 690,000 clones, 90% detected once. The sequenced sample consisted of memory CD8+ T cells from PBMCs. The subset is: CD45RO+ cells pooled with CCR7-negative TemRA cells. These TCRs come from a man in his late teens or twenties in good health. Some clones in this sample may be carry-over from other donors' samples.

The V call is TRBV30, the J call TRBJ2-3; the match to TRBD1 covers 8 bases. This CDR3 is built from 15 residues. Germline lookup yields CDR1 GTSNPN and CDR2 SVGIG (reference sequence). V trimming: 3 bases; J trimming: 2 bases; junction bases outside the gene matches: 7. The CDR3 DNA follows: TGTGCCTGGAGCCTCCCGGACAGGGACACAGATACGCAGTATTTT. Translation gives CAWSLPDRDTDTQYF.

CDR3 coding DNA: TGTGCCAGCAGCTTGGGGGTGGAAAAGAGAACCCAGTACTTC. Its translation is CASSLGVEKRTQYF. V gene TRBV5-6 combines with J gene TRBJ2-5; D is undetermined. The V gene lost 0 bases and the J gene lost 8 bases, with 14 bases spanning the gap. The germline gives CDR1 SGHDT, CDR2 YYEEEE. The CDR3 is 14 amino acids.

This clone was detected only once. At the DNA level, this CDR3 is encoded by other sequences in the same sample as well. The V gene is TRBV28, the J gene TRBJ2-1; no definite D call. V lost 2 bases and J 6 bases, leaving 5 bases between the germline ends. Germline V gene data show CDR1 as MDHEN and CDR2 as SYDVKM. The CDR3 has 12 residues. The CDR3 loop reads CASSLIGNEQFF. CDR3 DNA sequence: TGTGCCAGCAGTTTAATCGGCAATGAGCAGTTCTTC.

The chain employs TRBV7-9 and TRBJ1-1; no definite D call. The germline gives CDR1 SEHNR, CDR2 FQNEAQ (reference sequence). The CDR3 covers 15 residues. Trimming left V 1 base short and J 0 bases short, with 9 bases between. The CDR3 DNA is TGTGCCAGCAGCTTAGACAGTCAAATGAACACTGAAGCTTTCTTT. As protein: CASSLDSQMNTEAFF.

This rearrangement joins TRBV6-1 to TRBJ2-7, with TRBD1 matching over 10 bases. The trim removed 7 bases at V and 4 bases at J, leaving 4 bases unmatched. Germline V gene lookup returns CDR1 MNHNS and CDR2 SASEGT. The CDR3 has 13 amino acids. For the CDR3, the DNA is TGTGCCAGCATCGGGACAGGGGCTTACGAGCAGTACTTC. This encodes CASIGTGAYEQYF.

This rearrangement joins TRBV10-3 to TRBJ1-5; the match to TRBD1 covers 10 bases. Trimming at V came to 4 bases and at J to 0 bases, leaving 0 bases not matched to a gene. Germline CDR1 reads ENHRY; CDR2 reads SYGVKD. The length of the CDR3 is 15 residues. The CDR3 region is CAISGTGGSNQPQHF. The CDR3 DNA sequence: TGTGCCATCAGTGGGACAGGGGGTAGCAATCAGCCCCAGCATTTT.

The chain is built from TRBV27 and TRBJ2-4; TRBD2 agrees at 13 bases. The CDR3 sequence is 16 residues long. In germline, CDR1 is MNHEY, CDR2 SMNVEV (reference sequence). The V gene end was trimmed by 6 bases and the J gene end by 8 bases; junction bases not matched to a gene: 10. The CDR3 reads CASRRTSGSLRDIQYF. The CDR3 nucleotides are TGTGCCAGCAGACGGACTAGCGGGAGCCTACGGGACATTCAGTACTTC.

CDR3 sequence: CASSSGDRDTGELFF. CDR3 bases: TGTGCCAGCAGCTCTGGCGACAGGGACACCGGGGAGCTGTTTTTT. The chain joins TRBV7-9 to TRBJ2-2, with 7 positions matching TRBD1. This CDR3 contains 15 residues. Germline CDR1 is SEHNR and CDR2 is FQNEAQ (reference sequence). The V segment lost 4 bases and the J segment 3 bases; nucleotides outside the gene matches: 5.

This chain joins TRBV18 and TRBJ2-3, with D possibly TRBD2 on 5 matching bases. Trimming removed 0 bases from V and 6 bases from J, with 16 bases in between. The CDR3 consists of 16 residues. Germline V gives CDR1 KGHSH, CDR2 LQKENI. The CDR3 region has the DNA TGTGCCAGCTCACCACCAGAAACTAGTGGGGTGGATACGCAGTATTTT. Residues: CASSPPETSGVDTQYF.

This chain joins TRBV5-6 and TRBJ2-1, with TRBD2 identical over 10 bases. V lost 4 bases, J lost 5 bases, and 9 bases stayed unmatched. The CDR3 runs 16 residues. From germline, CDR1 is SGHDT and CDR2 YYEEEE. The CDR3 DNA follows: TGTGCCAGCAGCGCGCCCGGACTAGCGGACGACAATGAGCAGTTCTTC. Residues: CASSAPGLADDNEQFF.

This clone has a handful of counts. The chain uses TRBV6-5 and TRBJ2-7, with TRBD1 matching 7 bases. V shed 5 bases, J shed 5 bases, and the junction held 3 bases outside the gene matches. The CDR3 sequence is 12 residues long. Germline CDR1 and CDR2: MNHEY and SVGAGI. CDR3 residues: CASSDRVHEQYF. The CDR3, as DNA: TGTGCCAGCAGTGACAGGGTCCACGAGCAGTACTTC.

The rearrangement links TRBV27 to TRBJ2-7, with D unresolved. The CDR3 is 14 amino acids. V dropped 1 base and J dropped 1 base, with 8 bases sitting between them. Germline CDR1 MNHEY, CDR2 SMNVEV (reference sequence). CDR3 in DNA: TGTGCCAGCAGTTTATTGGCTTCGTCCTACGAGCAGTACTTC. Translating gives CASSLLASSYEQYF.

The count of this clone is one. In nucleotides, the CDR3 is TGCGCCAGCAGCCAAGATTTAGAATGGAGTGAGCAGTTCTTC. The encoded protein is CASSQDLEWSEQFF. The chain combines TRBV4-1 with TRBJ2-1; no clear D. The V end was cut by 0 bases, the J end by 9 bases, with 12 bases between. There are 14 residues in the CDR3. The germline gives CDR1 MGHRA, CDR2 YSYEKL.

This sequence joins TRBV2 and TRBJ2-7; 10 bases fit TRBD1. Germline assignment: CDR1 SNHLY and CDR2 FYNNEI. This CDR3 has 15 amino acids. The V segment lost 7 bases and the J segment 5 bases; nucleotides outside the gene matches: 11. Written as DNA, the CDR3 is TGTGCCAGCATTCTGACCCGGGACAGGGGCCACGAGCAGTACTTC. This translates into CASILTRDRGHEQYF.

The rearrangement uses TRBV4-1 and TRBJ2-1; D might be TRBD2 (5 bases). V lost 2 bases, J lost 7 bases, and 9 bases lay in between. This CDR3 is 13 amino acids long. CDR1 and CDR2 from the germline V gene are MGHRA and YSYEKL. The CDR3 bases are TGCGCCAGCAGCCAACTGCCGGGGAATGAGCAGTTCTTC. Its translation is CASSQLPGNEQFF.

This chain links TRBV27 with TRBJ2-2, with D possibly TRBD2 on 5 matching bases. V was shortened by 2 bases and J by 6 bases, with 16 bases between the two germline ends. The CDR3 covers 16 residues. Germline CDR1 reads MNHEY; CDR2 reads SMNVEV (reference sequence). The CDR3: CASSLGVGVSAGELFF. The CDR3 DNA reads as TGTGCCAGCAGTTTAGGGGTCGGGGTTAGTGCCGGGGAGCTGTTTTTT.

The chain uses TRBV27 and TRBJ1-3; D is unresolved. Germline lookup yields CDR1 MNHEY and CDR2 SMNVEV (reference sequence). This CDR3 region has 15 residues. Trimming took off 4 bases at V and 0 bases at J, with 10 bases between the two ends. The CDR3 loop reads CASSSQYDSGNTIYF. CDR3 bases: TGTGCCAGCAGTTCTCAGTATGACTCTGGAAACACCATATATTTT.

The chain carries TRBV5-1 and TRBJ2-1, with TRBD2 identical over 9 bases. V lost 5 bases and J lost 2; bases outside the gene matches: 8. This CDR3 has 16 amino acids. Germline CDR1 and CDR2: SGHRS and YFSETQ. This chain's CDR3 is CASSFEREDPYNEQFF. CDR3 coding DNA: TGCGCCAGCAGTTTCGAGCGGGAGGATCCCTACAATGAGCAGTTCTTC.

This chain connects TRBV25-1 to TRBJ2-1, with 12 bases that match TRBD2. The CDR3 consists of 14 residues. Germline loops: CDR1 MGHDK, CDR2 SYGVNS. V shed 7 bases, J shed 7 bases, and the junction held 5 bases outside the gene matches. CDR3 DNA sequence: TGTGCCAGCAAACCTAGCGGGAGGGGAAATGAGCAGTTCTTC. Translated: CASKPSGRGNEQFF.

The chain employs TRBV13 and TRBJ2-3; no reliable D call. V lost 4 bases to trimming and J lost 3 bases, with 11 bases between them. From germline, CDR1 is PRHDT and CDR2 FYEKMQ (reference sequence). The CDR3 totals 14 residues. CDR3 in amino acids: CASSSMSGTDTQYF. For the CDR3, the DNA is TGTGCCAGCAGCTCAATGAGTGGGACAGATACGCAGTATTTT.

The DNA for the CDR3 is TGTGCCAGCAGTTTTGCGGGAGGTCTGAGGGTTACAGATACGCAGTATTTT. Its translation is CASSFAGGLRVTDTQYF. The chain is built from TRBV28 and TRBJ2-3, with TRBD2 matching over 8 bases. This CDR3 comprises 17 residues. Trimming cost V 3 bases and J 3 bases; bases outside gene matches: 11. Germline CDR1 and CDR2: MDHEN and SYDVKM.